This TCR beta chain was found in a study of response to subunit inactivated influenza vaccine. Whole-study results and caveats: With each seasonal influenza vaccination, the authors suggested, few new T cells are recruited.

The CDR3 runs to 17 residues. CDR1 and CDR2 from the germline V gene are SEHNR and FQNEAQ (reference sequence). Trimming removed 1 base from V and 5 bases from J, with 18 bases in between. TCRdb re-called the RT-PCR reads with MiXCR, one entry per CDR3 protein. Of around 320,000 distinct CDR3 sequences in the sample, 22% were seen once. This clonotype was observed a few times. Its antigen is currently unknown. The receptor comes from a man between 50 and 69 years old who received an inactivated influenza vaccine. V usage is TRBV7-9 and J usage is TRBJ1-3; unclear D gene. Sequences were derived from PBMCs from blood, sampled about 20 months after vaccination. For the CDR3, the DNA is TGTGCCAGCAGCTTAGAGCGGCTCACCCAATCAAGAAACACCATATATTTT. Residues: CASSLERLTQSRNTIYF.